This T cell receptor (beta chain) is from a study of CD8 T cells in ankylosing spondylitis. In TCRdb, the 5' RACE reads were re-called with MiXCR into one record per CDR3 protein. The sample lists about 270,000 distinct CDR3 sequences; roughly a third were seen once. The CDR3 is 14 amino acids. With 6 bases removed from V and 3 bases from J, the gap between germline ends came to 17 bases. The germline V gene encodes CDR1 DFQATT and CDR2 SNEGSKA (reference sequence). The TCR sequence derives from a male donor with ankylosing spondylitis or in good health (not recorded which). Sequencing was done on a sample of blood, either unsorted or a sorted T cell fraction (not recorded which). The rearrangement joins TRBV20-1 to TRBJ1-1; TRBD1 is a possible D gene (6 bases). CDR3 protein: CSAQPRGGYTEAFF. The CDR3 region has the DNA TGCAGTGCCCAACCTCGCGGGGGCTACACTGAAGCTTTCTTT.